What follows are 6 T cell receptor beta chains derived from one specimen sequenced in a study of blood T cell repertoires in COVID-19. The data were produced by immunoSEQ multiplex PCR, yet TCRdb's version contains in-frame clones alone and is incomplete. The top ten clones hold 3% to 3.5% of a sample with about 140,000 clones, roughly four fifths of them seen once. The specimen sequenced was PBMCs or T cells enriched from blood (not recorded which). The receptor source for this set is a woman aged 45 to 65 with acute COVID-19.

The V call is TRBV7-9, the J call TRBJ2-2, with TRBD2 matching over 10 bases. Per the germline V gene, CDR1 is SEHNR and CDR2 is FQNEAQ (reference sequence). The CDR3 covers 15 residues. Losses at the gene ends were 5 bases for V and 7 bases for J; bases not matched to a gene: 7. The CDR3 protein is CASSPLAGVFGELFF. CDR3 DNA sequence: TGTGCCAGCAGCCCCCTAGCGGGAGTCTTCGGGGAGCTGTTTTTT.

V and J are TRBV19 and TRBJ1-6; 9 bases are a match to TRBD1. Germline-derived CDR1 and CDR2 are LNHDA and SQIVND (reference sequence). This CDR3 has 12 amino acids. V shed 5 bases and J 16 bases; nucleotides not matched to a gene: 6. CDR3 in DNA: TGTGCCAGTAGTCCCCGGACAGGGGATCTCCACTTT. Amino acid sequence: CASSPRTGDLHF.

The chain employs TRBV5-1 and TRBJ1-2; D is uncertain. Germline values: CDR1 SGHRS, CDR2 YFSETQ. The length of the CDR3 is 13 residues. Trimming pared 3 bases from V and 6 bases from J, leaving 12 bases between. The CDR3: CASSSGLSNGYTF. CDR3 bases: TGCGCCAGCAGCTCTGGACTCAGCAATGGCTACACCTTC.

This clone was detected only once. CDR3 in amino acids: CASSLQRERGELFF. The CDR3 DNA sequence: TGTGCCAGCTCACTACAGCGGGAGCGTGGGGAGCTGTTTTTT. This chain uses TRBV18 with TRBJ2-2; 8 positions match TRBD2. After removal of 4 bases from V and 8 bases from J, the junction contained 6 bases not matched to a gene. This CDR3 is built from 14 residues. Germline lookup yields CDR1 KGHSH and CDR2 LQKENI.

The chain recombines TRBV28 with TRBJ1-5; 7 bases are a match to TRBD1. The CDR3 runs 13 residues. V was clipped by 6 bases and J by 2 bases; unmatched bases: 1. Germline loops: CDR1 MDHEN, CDR2 SYDVKM. CDR3 loop: CASRGTGNQPQHF. As DNA, the CDR3 is TGTGCCAGCAGGGGGACAGGCAATCAGCCCCAGCATTTT.

The chain uses TRBV3-1 (or the pseudogene TRBV3-2) and TRBJ1-2; tentative D call: TRBD1 (5 bases). The CDR3 length is 16 residues. Trimming removed 4 bases from V and 4 bases from J, with 19 bases in between. CDR1 and CDR2 (germline): LGHDT, YNNKEL (reference sequence). The CDR3 sequence is CASSPRGGEGPYGYTF. The CDR3 DNA sequence: TGTGCCAGCAGCCCCCGCGGGGGGGAGGGTCCCTATGGCTACACCTTC.